Included here is one TCR beta chain sequence, with context. The antigen is undetermined. The protocol was immunoSEQ multiplex PCR, while the TCRdb copy is restricted to in-frame clones and leaves out a portion. The repertoire holds about 45,000 clones, about 86% seen once, with approximately 17% in the top ten. These data come from a study of T cells in localized non-small cell lung cancer. The V end was cut by 4 bases, the J end by 5 bases, with 15 bases between. The CDR3 contains 15 residues. Germline V gene sequence: CDR1 SGHAT, CDR2 FQNNGV. The study, taken as a whole, reports: Adjacent lung held a median roughly 50 of the top 100 tumor clones.

The sample consisted of peripheral blood mononuclear cells, taken before any cancer treatment. The chain links TRBV11-2 to TRBJ1-5, with D uncertain. The sequence derives from a man aged 40 to 70 with stage III lung adenocarcinoma. The CDR3 loop reads CASSSQAGLDQPQHF. CDR3 in DNA: TGTGCCAGCAGCTCCCAGGCAGGCCTGGATCAGCCCCAGCATTTT.